The entry below gives a single TCR beta chain sequence along with its context. These data are taken from a study of blood T cell repertoires in COVID-19. In the study overall: COVID-19 samples, acute and convalescent, were from the United States, Italy and Spain. Sources were T cells, B-cell-depleted T cells, or PBMCs; the material itself was cDNA or gDNA.

During active infection, Seattle patients enrolled and were then monitored through disease. As handled by the study authors: The authors estimated nucleated cell counts from reference gene primer amplification. Assay: immunoSEQ multiplex PCR; the TCRdb copy retains only in-frame clones and omits some. The V and J calls and clone size were taken over from that table, and D and trimming were inferred from the DNA. The data contain roughly 250,000 clones, about nine tenths of them singletons. This CDR3 is built from 13 residues. Trimming pared 0 bases from V and 5 bases from J, leaving 5 bases between. The receptor was isolated from a man aged 30 to 39 with COVID-19, enrolled during active disease. The sample consisted of peripheral blood. The chain uses TRBV12-3 or TRBV12-4 and TRBJ2-1; D is undetermined. The CDR3 is CASSLAANNEQFF. The CDR3 region has the DNA TGTGCCAGCAGTTTAGCGGCAAACAATGAGCAGTTCTTC.